This T cell receptor beta chain stems from a study of memory CD4+ T cells and cytomegalovirus serostatus. Whole-study context: This sample comes from healthy Belgian adults, 9 CMV seropositive, around 26 seronegative.

The sort gate was single viable CD3+CD4+CD8-CD45RO+ cells for memory CD4+ T cells. Here immunoSEQ multiplex PCR was the method, and the copy in TCRdb shows in-frame clones only, minus some. The sample consists of about 64,000 clones, approximately 80% of them appearing once. General study findings and limits: Suggested: most of the CMV-linked TCR signature lies in CD4+ memory cells.

As to this clone: Its antigen is unknown.

Unmatched junction bases numbered 1, after V lost 0 bases and J lost 2 bases. Per the germline V gene, CDR1 is SGHNT and CDR2 is YYREEE (reference sequence). The CDR3 runs 14 residues. The specimen was memory CD4+ T cells from blood. The chain joins TRBV5-4 to TRBJ2-7; TRBD1 matches at 8 bases. This receptor was taken from an adult in good health and CMV-seronegative. CDR3 amino acids: CASSLGDRTYEQYF. CDR3 DNA sequence: TGTGCCAGCAGCTTGGGGGACAGGACCTACGAGCAGTACTTC.